This T cell receptor beta chain was identified during a study of shared clonotypes between healthy human individuals. Authors' methods: Owing to the provision of junction-only sequences devoid of quality scores by immunoSEQ, filtering differed. Produced via immunoSEQ multiplex PCR; TCRdb's table is partial and in-frame only. That table supplies the V and J calls and clone size; D and trimming were determined from the DNA. The sample has some 240,000 clones, 65% seen once. This CDR3 region has 15 residues. The germline V gene encodes CDR1 SGHAT and CDR2 FQNNGV. Trimming removed 5 bases from V and 0 bases from J; junction bases left unmatched: 6. Comments on this clone: The antigen is not known.

Study-level points and caveats: Limited genetic and exposure-history diversity came from having few donors.

All donors were healthy HIV-negative adults lacking recent acute infections or vaccinations. Naive CD4+ cells were CD45RA-selected; the remaining cells were memory. The clonotype was recovered from a man aged 25-45 years in good health. Specimen: memory CD4+ T cells sorted from blood. Described subset: CD45RA-negative fraction. The V gene is TRBV11-2, the J gene TRBJ1-1; TRBD1 agrees at 7 bases. The CDR3 DNA is TGTGCCAGCAGCAGAGCGGGACAGCTGAACACTGAAGCTTTCTTT. It translates to CASSRAGQLNTEAFF. Drawing the rest from reference TRBV11-2 and TRBJ1-1, the complete variable domain is EAGVAQSPRYKIIEKRQSVAFWCNPISGHATLYWYQQILGQGPKLLIQFQNNGVVDDSQLPKDRFSAERLKGVDSTLKIQPAKLEDSAVYLCASSRAGQLNTEAFFGQGTRLTVV.